Listed here is a single T cell receptor (beta chain). These data originate in a study of blood T cell repertoires in COVID-19. Assay used: immunoSEQ multiplex PCR; TCRdb lists only in-frame clones, some missing. The sample contains about 150,000 clones, about 85% of which appear only once. Germline V gives CDR1 SGHRS, CDR2 YFSETQ. This CDR3 is built from 14 residues. Trimming cost V 2 bases and J 6 bases, with 12 bases left between them. Sequencing was carried out using peripheral blood. The rearrangement joins TRBV5-1 to TRBJ2-1; tentative D call: TRBD1 (5 bases). The receptor's source is a woman aged 80 or over with COVID-19, enrolled during active disease. The CDR3 DNA is TGCGCCAGCAGCTTAGGGGATACGGGCAATGAGCAGTTCTTC. Translation: CASSLGDTGNEQFF.